Given below is one T cell receptor beta chain in context. Original methodology: The authors estimated nucleated cell counts from reference gene primer amplification. Sequencing used immunoSEQ multiplex PCR; TCRdb keeps in-frame clones, though not all of them. V and J calls plus clone size are reproduced from that table; the DNA served to infer D and trimming. Here the sample spans over 250,000 clones, approximately 85% being singletons. This entry is derived from a study of blood T cell repertoires in COVID-19. Background on the study: Spain, Italy and the United States supplied samples that represented acute and convalescent COVID-19. Sources were T cells, B-cell-depleted T cells, or PBMCs; the material itself was cDNA or gDNA.

CDR1 and CDR2 from the germline V gene are SQVTM and ANQGSEA. The CDR3 contains 13 residues. Trimming removed 6 bases from V and 2 bases from J, with 11 bases in between. This TCR derives from a human donor in a cohort sampled during active COVID-19. The gene calls are TRBV29-1 and TRBJ2-4; TRBD1 is a possible D gene (5 bases). Sequencing used peripheral blood. The CDR3 is CSVERGTKNIQYF. DNA for the CDR3: TGCAGCGTCGAAAGGGGAACCAAAAACATTCAGTACTTC.